This entry lists 5 T cell receptor beta chains sequenced from one sample in a study of T cell responses to AZD1222 COVID-19 vaccine. The protocol was immunoSEQ multiplex PCR, while the TCRdb copy is restricted to in-frame clones and leaves out a portion. The sample contains 150,000 or so clones, around 90% of which appear only once. The sample was peripheral blood, taken on day 0 of AZD1222 vaccination. Receptors originate from an adult in good health.

This clone came up once. The chain recombines TRBV11-2 with TRBJ2-5; the D is unclear. V gave up 4 bases and J gave up 2 bases, with 11 bases separating them. The CDR3 loop spans 14 amino acids. The germline gives CDR1 SGHAT, CDR2 FQNNGV. CDR3 loop: CASSYPYRQETQYF. CDR3 in DNA: TGTGCCAGCAGCTACCCCTACAGACAAGAGACCCAGTACTTC.

This clone was seen only a few times. The chain joins TRBV24-1 to TRBJ1-2; D remains ambiguous. Per germline, CDR1 KGHDR and CDR2 SFDVKD. The V end lost 3 bases, the J end lost 7 bases, and 11 bases lay between the germline ends. The CDR3 is 13 amino acids. CDR3 region: CATSDGWFRGYTF. The DNA of the CDR3 is TGTGCCACCAGTGATGGTTGGTTTCGTGGCTACACCTTC.

V usage is TRBV5-1 and J usage is TRBJ1-6; 7 bases map to TRBD1. Germline assignment: CDR1 SGHRS and CDR2 YFSETQ. V trimming: 4 bases; J trimming: 7 bases; junction bases outside the gene matches: 11. CDR3 size: 16 residues. In nucleotides, the CDR3 is TGCGCCAGCAGCCCCTCTTTGGACAGGAGCAATTCACCCCTCCACTTT. Amino acids: CASSPSLDRSNSPLHF.

The chain couples TRBV6-1 to TRBJ2-1; TRBD1 is a possible D gene (5 bases). The CDR3 consists of 12 residues. Germline V CDR1 and CDR2: MNHNS, SASEGT. V was cut by 3 bases and J by 9 bases, with 9 bases left in between. The chain's CDR3 is CASSDGQGEQFF. The CDR3, as DNA: TGTGCCAGCAGTGATGGGCAGGGTGAGCAGTTCTTC.

This chain uses TRBV4-1 with TRBJ2-6, with unresolved D. The CDR3 runs to 18 residues. V was trimmed by 2 bases and J by 2 bases, leaving 16 bases between them. The V gene's germline CDR1 is MGHRA and CDR2 YSYEKL. CDR3 nucleotide sequence: TGCGCCAGCAGCCAATATCGTGGAGAATCCACTGGGGCCAACGTCCTGACTTTC. It specifies CASSQYRGESTGANVLTF.